This T cell receptor (beta chain) was identified during a study of human T cells and chemical hapten exposure (dated by TCRdb to 2020 to 2022). Context from the whole study: For sensitization, 2% DPC in acetone was applied to a roughly 2 cm by roughly 2 cm area of upper inner arm skin. Blood was sampled from patients pre-sensitization (week 0) and at 2, 6 and about 24 weeks after DPC sensitization. In alopecia patients, the study followed how the peripheral blood TCR repertoire changed in vivo over primary and secondary sensitization to diphenylcyclopropenone (DPC), a hapten. Libraries were pooled for sequencing, and per-sample TCR yields varied mainly because of small differences in library volumes within the pool. The mostly female patient cohort included alopecia areata with under or over 50% scalp involvement, alopecia totalis and alopecia universalis. Blood for TCR sequencing was provided by twenty-nine alopecia patients at one to four time points (pre-sensitization, 2, 6 and 24 weeks). Throughout the study period of roughly 24 weeks, patients also received therapeutic DPC doses to the scalp every week. Patch testing was performed on the upper back with Finn chambers containing 0.01% DPC, and the patch tests were scored after 6 days according to International Contact Dermatitis Research Group standards. General conclusions and limits of the study: Repeated subsampling changed both the strength of the expansion versus patch-test correlation and the threshold at which the correlation became significant. The number of TCRs above 1 in 1000 frequency did not change with DPC sensitization; there was no evidence of global repertoire structure alterations. The number of PT1 expanded TCRs positively correlated with patch test score, significant at thresholds 8, 16 and 32 but not 4. Significantly more large CDR3 similarity clusters were formed by expanded TCRs than by pre-sensitization or healthy control sets, consistent with antigen-driven responses. Because every patient had alopecia, a presumed autoimmune disease, the patients' immune response might differ from that of healthy individuals.

CDR1 and CDR2 are read off the germline V gene (reference sequence) as MNHEY and SMNVEV. From cysteine to phenylalanine, the CDR3 is 15 amino acids long. Just CDR3 DNA is preserved here, 45 bases in frame from base 1. V is cut by 5 bases and J by 5 bases, and the space between the germline ends is 19 bases. The method was RACE. The data were produced on a NextSeq 500. During library preparation, unique molecular identifiers were attached to individual cDNA molecules so that TCRs could be counted quantitatively and reproducibly. Each blood RNA sample was used to sequence both TCR alpha and TCR beta chains. The original methods were these. Samples had a median of roughly 100,000 TCRs, with a range from roughly 20,000 to 690,600. V, J and CDR3 annotation of the TCR reads was performed with the Decombinator software suite. For the PS versus PT1 abundance plots, all samples were subsampled to the same number of TCRs (28,000). Expanded TCRs were defined as absent before sensitization and observed at least eight times at the 2-week time point. TCRdb reprocessed the public reads (quality trimming at Q25 with fastp, clone calling with MiXCR) and kept in-frame beta chains. Entries that share a CDR3 protein sequence are merged under the most common genes and DNA. The V and J calls and clone size come from TCRdb's table, not from the authors' own analysis. The sample table records approximately 320,000 distinct CDR3 sequences; around 5.5% of these occur just once. The biggest ten clones account for about 8.2% of the sample.

This clonotype was picked up many times. The clone's antigen remains unknown. Base qualities are not recorded, but no much larger clone differs from it by a single base. The meaning of the sample's time point label: pre-sensitization, week 0. Per the publication, the treatment or condition label means: therapeutic diphenylcyclopropenone sensitization with weekly scalp DPC. At each patch-test visit, blood was drawn before the patch test was applied. Eligible patients were aged 18 to 70, diagnosed with alopecia, deemed suitable for DPC therapy, and excluded if pregnant. Total RNA was extracted from unfractionated whole blood collected in Tempus Blood RNA tubes.

The source was whole blood, collected in connection with sensitization to the hapten diphenylcyclopropenone (DPC). The rearranged chain carries TRBV27 and TRBJ2-7, with the D gene not confidently named. The TCR was taken from a woman younger than 30 with alopecia areata. Some clones in this sample may be carry-over from other donors' samples. CDR3 sequence: CASSASKNFPHEQYF. The DNA is as follows: TGTGCCAGCAGTGCCTCAAAGAATTTCCCCCACGAGCAGTACTTC.